This TCR beta chain was retrieved from a study of blood T cell repertoires in COVID-19. About the study: The cDNA or gDNA used as material had been derived from T cells, B-cell-depleted T cells, or PBMCs.

The CDR3 is made up of 16 amino acids. The V gene end was trimmed by 0 bases and the J gene end by 1 base; junction bases not matched to a gene: 8. From germline, CDR1 is GTSNPN and CDR2 SVGIG (reference sequence). Participant age was about 18 to 89 years, and participants resided in about 25 US areas. Cohorts were based on clinical histories the participants reported. The data were produced by immunoSEQ multiplex PCR, yet TCRdb's version contains in-frame clones alone and is incomplete. The data show roughly 400,000 clones, 88% seen once. The source of this sequence is a woman in her thirties or forties with acute COVID-19. The chain carries TRBV30 and TRBJ1-2; 7 bases are shared with TRBD1. What was sequenced was PBMCs or T cells enriched from blood (not recorded which). The CDR3 DNA is TGTGCCTGGAGTGTACCAGGGGGACAATATAACTATGGCTACACCTTC. Encoded protein: CAWSVPGGQYNYGYTF.